This TCR beta chain came from a study of chemoradiotherapy in HPV16-positive cancers (dated by TCRdb to about 2022). Regarding the complete study: Using functional T-cell assays on cells from a couple of HPV16-positive patients, the researchers defined candidate HPV-specific T-cell clones and common TCR motifs. TCR repertoires from over 75 patients with HPV-related cancers were then used to track the candidate HPV-specific TCRs and motifs. Whether T-cell immunity against the HPV oncoproteins E6 and E7 changes during chemoradiotherapy and whether survival is affected by this immunity were examined in the study.

About this clone: The antigen it binds to is not known. No clone much larger than this one lies a single base away; base qualities are absent.

What the research found in general, with its limitations: Among HPV16-positive patients, expansion of HPV-responsive T cells during chemoradiotherapy was associated with better recurrence-free survival. Expansion of candidate HPV-specific clones and E7-related TCR motifs was observed in the tumor microenvironment during treatment, whereas no such expansion was observed for non-HPV-specific T cells. The survival association was reported for HPV16-positive patients, and the functional definition of HPV-specific T cells was derived from only a couple of HPV16-positive patients.

Because repertoires were sampled repeatedly during chemoradiotherapy, clonal expansion in the tumor microenvironment could be followed. The library was made by the immunoSEQ multiplex PCR assay. Here the immuneACCESS table is served through TCRdb, limited to in-frame sequences with V and J called. Missing clones are a known gap in these copies; in checked studies unresolved V genes cover under half, and the rest lacks a known reason. This sample gives 15,000 to 20,000 clones in total; more than 60% of them show up just once. Roughly 1.4% of the sample lies in the top ten. The material was obtained from a patient who underwent chemoradiotherapy. This sequence originates from a human donor with HPV-associated anogenital cancer.

CDR3 sequence: CASSQGRRNTIYF. In nucleotides, the sequence is TGTGCCAGCAGCCAAGGACGGCGAAACACCATATATTTT. This sequence uses TRBV14 and TRBJ1-3, with the D segment identity uncertain. Sequences SGHDN (CDR1) and FVKESK (CDR2) are obtained from the germline V gene. There are 13 amino acids in the CDR3, from cysteine to phenylalanine inclusive. Here the CDR3 DNA is all that survives: 39 bases in frame from base 1. V drops 1 base and J drops 5 bases, leaving 6 bases in between. With the rest looked up from the reference TRBV14 and TRBJ1-3 genes rather than sequenced, the full variable domain is EAGVTQFPSHSVIEKGQTVTLRCDPISGHDNLYWYRRVMGKEIKFLLHFVKESKQDESGMPNNRFLAERTGGTYSTLKVQPAELEDSGVYFCASSQGRRNTIYFGEGSWLTVV.